The entry below gives a single T cell receptor beta chain sequence along with its context. This specimen belongs to a study of shared clonotypes between healthy human individuals. Method: immunoSEQ multiplex PCR; TCRdb's copy keeps in-frame clones and lacks some. Found here are approximately 1.5 million clones, around 98.5% of them singletons; the top ten hold under 0.45%. Germline lookup yields CDR1 SGHKS and CDR2 YYEKEE (reference sequence). After removal of 0 bases from V and 5 bases from J, the junction contained 2 bases not matched to a gene. The CDR3 has 16 amino acids. The rearrangement uses TRBV5-5 and TRBJ2-2, with 12 bases matching TRBD2. Sequences were obtained from naive CD4+ T cells sorted from blood. Subset in this sample: CD45RA+ positively selected. The TCR originated in a man aged 25-40 years in good health. CDR3 sequence: CASSLGLAGGTGELFF. In nucleotides, the CDR3 is TGTGCCAGCAGCTTGGGCCTAGCGGGAGGGACCGGGGAGCTGTTTTTT.